Listed below are T cell receptor beta chains from one sample, sequenced in a study of control samples from healthy donors and cancer patients. The method was immunoSEQ multiplex PCR; TCRdb's version includes in-frame clones alone and lacks a portion of them. The sample carries around 250,000 clones, roughly 87% recorded once. Sequenced input: PBMCs. Receptors were obtained from an older woman with lung cancer. CDR3s include the opening cysteine and the closing phenylalanine or tryptophan. D genes are given only for firm matches. Some rows have no size entry. The others give once, few or many, or a class for an expanded clone.

length: 16
V: TRBV6-5
size: NA
J: TRBJ2-7
D: TRBD1
DNA: TGTGCCAGCAGTTACTCGACAGGGCTCTTCGCCTACGAGCAGTACTTC
CDR3: CASSYSTGLFAYEQYF

length: 17
V: TRBV5-4
size: NA
J: TRBJ2-7
D: TRBD2
DNA: TGTGCCAGCAGCTTGGGTGGGACTAGCGGGAGCAGACACGAGCAGTACTTC
CDR3: CASSLGGTSGSRHEQYF

length: 17
V: TRBV4-1
size: NA
J: TRBJ1-1
D: NA
DNA: TGCGCCAGCAGCCCTGCGGCAGGGAATATCGCGAACACTGAAGCTTTCTTT
CDR3: CASSPAAGNIANTEAFF

length: 14
V: TRBV28
size: NA
J: TRBJ2-1
D: NA
DNA: TGTGCCAGCAGTCTGGACGGGGGATACAATGAGCAGTTCTTC
CDR3: CASSLDGGYNEQFF

length: 14
V: TRBV9
size: NA
J: TRBJ1-3
D: TRBD1
DNA: TGTGCCAGCAGCGCCAGACAGGGAGGGAACACCATATATTTT
CDR3: CASSARQGGNTIYF

length: 17
V: TRBV4-1
size: NA
J: TRBJ1-6
D: NA
DNA: TGCGCCAGCAGCCAAGACGGTATAAGGCAGGATAATTCACCCCTCCACTTT
CDR3: CASSQDGIRQDNSPLHF

length: 13
V: TRBV10-3
size: NA
J: TRBJ1-6
D: NA
DNA: TGTGCCATCCGGCGGGGGGATAATTCACCCCTCCACTTT
CDR3: CAIRRGDNSPLHF

length: 13
V: TRBV29-1
size: NA
J: TRBJ1-5
D: NA
DNA: TGCAGCGTCGTCGACAGCAGCAATCAGCCCCAGCATTTT
CDR3: CSVVDSSNQPQHF

length: 13
V: TRBV5-4
size: NA
J: TRBJ1-2
D: NA
DNA: TGTGCCAGCAGCTTCCCACAGGGTTCCGGCTACACCTTC
CDR3: CASSFPQGSGYTF

length: 13
V: TRBV10-1
size: NA
J: TRBJ2-1
D: TRBD2
DNA: TGCGCCAGCAGTGCCGCGGGAGAGCTTGAGCAGTTCTTC
CDR3: CASSAAGELEQFF

length: 13
V: TRBV27
size: NA
J: TRBJ2-5
D: NA
DNA: TGTGCCAGCAGTTTATCCCGGACCGAGACCCAGTACTTC
CDR3: CASSLSRTETQYF

length: 13
V: TRBV3-1/TRBV3-2
size: NA
J: TRBJ2-5
D: NA
DNA: TGTGCCAGCAGCCAGTGGGAGTCGGGGACCCAGTACTTC
CDR3: CASSQWESGTQYF

length: 15
V: TRBV5-1
size: once
J: TRBJ2-1
D: NA
DNA: TGCGCCAGCAGCTTGGCGGGGGATAGCTACAATGAGCAGTTCTTC
CDR3: CASSLAGDSYNEQFF

length: 12
V: TRBV18
size: NA
J: TRBJ2-1
D: NA
DNA: TGTGCCAGCTCACCAAGGTCTAATGAGCAGTTCTTC
CDR3: CASSPRSNEQFF

length: 15
V: TRBV5-8
size: NA
J: TRBJ1-5
D: NA
DNA: TGTGCCAGCAGCTTGGATGGGGAGGGGAATCAGCCCCAGCATTTT
CDR3: CASSLDGEGNQPQHF

length: 14
V: TRBV9
size: NA
J: TRBJ2-7
D: NA
DNA: TGTGCCCGGACTCGGGATCCCAACTCCTACGAGCAGTACTTC
CDR3: CARTRDPNSYEQYF

length: 13
V: TRBV2
size: NA
J: TRBJ1-6
D: TRBD1
DNA: TGTGCCAGCCGGGGACAGGGGGATTCACCCCTCCACTTT
CDR3: CASRGQGDSPLHF

length: 16
V: TRBV9
size: NA
J: TRBJ1-3
D: NA
DNA: TGTGCCAGCAGCGTTGGGACGGCAGGCTCTGGAAACACCATATATTTT
CDR3: CASSVGTAGSGNTIYF

length: 14
V: TRBV28
size: NA
J: TRBJ1-2
D: NA
DNA: TGTGCCAGCAGTCGGGTCCTCCATTCCGGAGGCTACACCTTC
CDR3: CASSRVLHSGGYTF

length: 14
V: TRBV5-1
size: NA
J: TRBJ2-7
D: TRBD1
DNA: TGCGCCAGCAGCTCTGACAGGGGTTTTGGCGAGCAGTACTTC
CDR3: CASSSDRGFGEQYF

length: 16
V: TRBV3-1/TRBV3-2
size: NA
J: TRBJ2-7
D: NA
DNA: TGTGCCAGCAGCCAGAAGGGGCTAGCGCTTAACTACGAGCAGTACTTC
CDR3: CASSQKGLALNYEQYF

length: 16
V: TRBV7-6
size: NA
J: TRBJ1-2
D: TRBD1
DNA: TGTGCCAGCAGCAGCGACAGGGACTTTTCAAACTATGGCTACACCTTC
CDR3: CASSSDRDFSNYGYTF

length: 13
V: TRBV7-9
size: NA
J: TRBJ1-2
D: NA
DNA: TGTGCCAGCAGCTTGTCCAGGGAAGAAGGCTACACCTTC
CDR3: CASSLSREEGYTF

length: 14
V: TRBV9
size: NA
J: TRBJ2-5
D: NA
DNA: TGTGCCAGCAGCGTAGCAGGCAGCCAAGAGACCCAGTACTTC
CDR3: CASSVAGSQETQYF

length: 14
V: TRBV5-6
size: NA
J: TRBJ2-1
D: NA
DNA: TGTGCCAGCAGCTTCAACCGGGACTTCAATGAGCAGTTCTTC
CDR3: CASSFNRDFNEQFF

length: 15
V: TRBV7-9
size: NA
J: TRBJ2-1
D: TRBD1
DNA: TGTGCCAGCAGCTCGACAGGGGCCTTCAACAATGAGCAGTTCTTC
CDR3: CASSSTGAFNNEQFF

length: 13
V: TRBV2
size: NA
J: TRBJ1-1
D: NA
DNA: TGTGCCAGCAAGCGGAACATAAACACTGAAGCTTTCTTT
CDR3: CASKRNINTEAFF

length: 14
V: TRBV25-1
size: NA
J: TRBJ1-1
D: NA
DNA: TGTGCCAGCAGTCACCGGGACCCAGGGACTGAAGCTTTCTTT
CDR3: CASSHRDPGTEAFF

length: 14
V: TRBV11-2
size: NA
J: TRBJ1-4
D: NA
DNA: TGTGCCAGCAGCTTTACCCCAGGGTCTGAAAAACTGTTTTTT
CDR3: CASSFTPGSEKLFF

length: 13
V: TRBV19
size: NA
J: TRBJ2-7
D: TRBD2
DNA: TGTGCCAGTAGTTACAGCGGGGCCTACGAGCAGTACTTC
CDR3: CASSYSGAYEQYF

length: 17
V: TRBV6-1
size: NA
J: TRBJ2-7
D: NA
DNA: TGTGCCAGCAGTGAAACACCTTCCGCGGGGGCGTCCTACGAGCAGTACTTC
CDR3: CASSETPSAGASYEQYF

length: 15
V: TRBV7-2
size: NA
J: TRBJ1-3
D: NA
DNA: TGTGCCAGCAGCTTAGTATGGTCCTCTGGAAACACCATATATTTT
CDR3: CASSLVWSSGNTIYF

length: 13
V: TRBV29-1
size: NA
J: TRBJ1-1
D: NA
DNA: TGCAGCGTTGAAGAACAGTTGAACACTGAAGCTTTCTTT
CDR3: CSVEEQLNTEAFF

length: 15
V: TRBV7-8
size: once
J: TRBJ2-3
D: NA
DNA: TGTGCCAGCAGCCCGAGACGGGACCTCACAGATACGCAGTATTTT
CDR3: CASSPRRDLTDTQYF

length: 13
V: TRBV5-1
size: once
J: TRBJ2-3
D: NA
DNA: TGCGCCAGCAGCTTGGGCAGCACAGATACGCAGTATTTT
CDR3: CASSLGSTDTQYF

length: 13
V: TRBV18
size: few
J: TRBJ1-5
D: NA
DNA: TGTGCCAGCTCACCAGAAGATCTCCAGCCCCAGCATTTT
CDR3: CASSPEDLQPQHF

length: 13
V: TRBV9
size: NA
J: TRBJ1-4
D: NA
DNA: TGTGCCAGCAGTGAGGGGGTGGGTGAAAAACTGTTTTTT
CDR3: CASSEGVGEKLFF

length: 16
V: TRBV5-1
size: NA
J: TRBJ2-6
D: NA
DNA: TGCGCCAGCAGCTTGCAGCCCAGCTCTGGGGCCAACGTCCTGACTTTC
CDR3: CASSLQPSSGANVLTF

length: 14
V: TRBV5-1
size: once
J: TRBJ1-1
D: TRBD1
DNA: TGCGCCAGCAGCTCAACAGGGGGTGGCACTGAAGCTTTCTTT
CDR3: CASSSTGGGTEAFF

length: 14
V: TRBV5-1
size: NA
J: TRBJ2-7
D: NA
DNA: TGCGCCAGCAACCCCCTCGCTGGGAGCAACGAGCAGTACTTC
CDR3: CASNPLAGSNEQYF

length: 13
V: TRBV6-5
size: NA
J: TRBJ1-1
D: NA
DNA: TGTGCCAGCAGGACACAGGTGAACACTGAAGCTTTCTTT
CDR3: CASRTQVNTEAFF

length: 16
V: TRBV7-9
size: once
J: TRBJ2-1
D: NA
DNA: TGTGCCAGCAGCCCCCGGTACTCGGACTTGTACAATGAGCAGTTCTTC
CDR3: CASSPRYSDLYNEQFF